This T cell receptor (beta chain) was captured by sequencing in a study of CD8+ T cells in alopecia areata (dated by TCRdb to between 2018 and 2020). For the study in its entirety: Treated patients were enrolled in an open-label pilot trial of oral tofacitinib at 5 to 10 mg twice daily for moderate-to-severe alopecia areata. To study T cell clonal expansion in alopecia areata, the researchers applied high-throughput TCRbeta sequencing to both the C3H/HeJ mouse model and human patients. On the human side, TCRbeta sequencing was run on scalp tissue and on sorted CD4+ and CD8+ peripheral blood T cells from healthy controls and from alopecia areata patients with either patchy or totalis/universalis disease. Scalp clonality was compared across normal scalp (n=4), patchy alopecia areata scalp (n=8), and alopecia totalis/universalis scalp (n=8). The SALT score, which quantifies the percentage of affected scalp surface area, was used to measure disease severity in treated patients. Biopsies were taken from tofacitinib-treated patients at baseline and at 4 and 24 weeks of treatment, and a later scalp biopsy was taken in several of the tofacitinib-treated patients. Tofacitinib was given for 6 to 18 months, followed by 6 months of follow-up off drug to assess delayed response and recurrence. RNA came from the PAXgene miRNA kit for fixed scalp, the miRNeasy kit for PBMCs, and the RNeasy kit for mouse skin. TCRbeta CDR3 regions were amplified by immunoSEQ multiplex PCR using 35 Vbeta forward and 13 Jbeta reverse primers. Broad study findings and their caveats: Unlike mouse skin, which is dominated by gammadelta T cells, normal human skin has resident alphabeta T cells that are also sequenced, and this complicates analysis of the scalp TCR repertoire. Tofacitinib significantly lowered scalp clonality and the number of expanded CD8+ clones among the top 100 scalp clones. TCR sequences shared between patients were less clear than in mice, possibly partly because of HLA diversity in the patient population. Lesional scalp, especially in alopecia totalis/universalis, showed higher clonality and more expanded CD8+ clones than normal scalp, suggesting antigenic drive. Many expanded lesional clones were found to persist in scalp and blood during tofacitinib treatment, and relapse after treatment cessation may be partly explained by this persistence. The treated cohort was small, with a single nonresponder, so links between baseline CD8+ expansion and response need larger studies.

Libraries were made using the immunoSEQ multiplex PCR assay. RNA was extracted from all samples and reverse transcribed into cDNA as template for TCR sequencing. SuperScript III was used for first-strand cDNA synthesis, primed with a 2:1 mix of oligo-dT and random hexamers. A synthetic immune receptor repertoire was used to measure amplification bias, and any remaining bias was corrected computationally. The authors processed their data as follows. Raw reads were preprocessed to remove errors, and CDR3 was defined by IMGT conventions from the conserved cysteine to phenylalanine. Clonality was computed by normalizing Shannon entropy by log2 of the number of productive unique TCRs and subtracting the result from 1. Whether each scalp clone was CD4 or CD8 was inferred by checking scalp TCRbeta sequences against the CD4 and CD8 repertoires from sorted blood. Drawn from immuneACCESS, this table holds only the in-frame rearrangements with V and J called that TCRdb kept. Clones are partly lost; checked studies trace under half to an unresolved V gene and leave the rest unexplained. V and J calls and clone size are those listed in that table; D and trimming were worked out from the DNA. The sample has 150,000 to 200,000 clones on record, about 54% of them singletons. The ten largest clonotypes hold 16% of the sample.

This clone was seen a handful of times. Its antigen remains unidentified. No clone much larger than this one lies a single base away; base qualities are absent. From V the trimming removes 4 bases and from J it removes 8 bases, while the gene matches leave 0 bases of the junction unaccounted for. The CDR3, cysteine through phenylalanine, is 12 amino acids long. Only CDR3 DNA is held: 36 bases, read in frame from base 1. Taken from the germline V gene (reference sequence), the CDR1 and CDR2 loops are SEHNR and FQNEAQ. The treatment or condition label, as the study defines it: oral pan-JAK inhibitor, 5-10 mg twice daily. Lesional scalp punch biopsies and peripheral blood were obtained from alopecia areata patients. PBMCs were isolated by density centrifugation and stained for CD3, CD4 and CD8, and CD4+ and CD8+ T cells were sorted on a FACSAria.

This chain is built from TRBV7-9 and TRBJ2-1, with 9 central nucleotides matching TRBD1. The source is a human donor with alopecia areata. Sample: CD4+ T cells sorted from blood, taken at week 56, from a patient treated with tofacitinib. The nucleotides are TGTGCCAGCAGCTGGACAGGGGATGAGCAGTTCTTC. The resulting protein is CASSWTGDEQFF.